This note documents a single T cell receptor beta chain sequence. This sample was taken from a study of blood T cell repertoires in COVID-19. Study-wide context: Samples taken during acute and convalescent COVID-19 were collected in the United States, Italy and Spain.

Original processing methods: Reference gene primer amplification yielded estimated nucleated cell counts. Method: immunoSEQ multiplex PCR; TCRdb's copy keeps in-frame clones and lacks some. V, J and clone size were drawn from that table, and D and trimming were deduced from the DNA. The sample contains under 70,000 clones, 85% to 90% of which appear only once. The CDR3 extends over 15 amino acids. CDR1 LNHDA and CDR2 SQIVND come from the germline V gene (reference sequence). V was pared by 8 bases and J by 2 bases, with 11 bases of the junction left unmatched. The receptor comes from a man in his fifties or sixties with acute or convalescent COVID-19. Sequencing was performed on peripheral blood. V usage is TRBV19 and J usage is TRBJ2-5, with 7 bases that match TRBD2. CDR3 loop: CASLGLRGAQETQYF. CDR3 in DNA: TGTGCCAGTTTGGGACTAAGGGGAGCACAAGAGACCCAGTACTTC. Filled out from reference TRBV19 and TRBJ2-5, the complete variable domain reads DGGITQSPKYLFRKEGQNVTLSCEQNLNHDAMYWYRQDPGQGLRLIYYSQIVNDFQKGDIAEGYSVSREKKESFPLTVTSAQKNPTAFYLCASLGLRGAQETQYFGPGTRLLVL.